One and the same sample provided the 26 T cell receptor beta chains below, sequenced in a study of radiotherapy plus CTLA-4 blockade in lung cancer. The table came from immunoSEQ multiplex PCR; TCRdb's copy has only in-frame clones and leaves some out. The sample has approximately 99,000 clones; around nine tenths are singletons. The starting material was peripheral blood, obtained from a patient treated with radiotherapy plus ipilimumab. Every receptor here comes from a human donor with non-small cell lung cancer that progressed on radiotherapy plus ipilimumab.

This clone was seen only once. V and J are TRBV27 and TRBJ2-1, with 8 bases lining up with TRBD2. This CDR3 contains 15 residues. V shed 6 bases and J 3 bases; nucleotides not matched to a gene: 7. Germline V gene lookup returns CDR1 MNHEY and CDR2 SMNVEV (reference sequence). The CDR3 is CASRKREFGYNEQFF. CDR3 bases: TGTGCCAGCAGGAAGCGGGAGTTCGGCTACAATGAGCAGTTCTTC.

The chain couples TRBV9 to TRBJ2-1; D is unresolved. Trimming removed 0 bases from V and 7 bases from J, with 8 bases in between. This CDR3 region has 13 residues. Germline lookup yields CDR1 SGDLS and CDR2 YYNGEE. Here the CDR3 DNA reads TGTGCCAGCAGCGTAGGGTCGGATAATGAGCAGTTCTTC. Encoded protein: CASSVGSDNEQFF.

V gene TRBV19 combines with J gene TRBJ2-1, with 7 positions matching TRBD1. Germline loops: CDR1 LNHDA, CDR2 SQIVND (reference sequence). With V trimmed by 0 bases and J by 4 bases, 6 bases remained unmatched. The CDR3 is 16 amino acids. The CDR3 region has the DNA TGTGCCAGTAGTATAGATACAGGGGTGGGGTACAATGAGCAGTTCTTC. Its translation is CASSIDTGVGYNEQFF. The whole variable domain, remainder taken from reference TRBV19 and TRBJ2-1, is DGGITQSPKYLFRKEGQNVTLSCEQNLNHDAMYWYRQDPGQGLRLIYYSQIVNDFQKGDIAEGYSVSREKKESFPLTVTSAQKNPTAFYLCASSIDTGVGYNEQFFGPGTRLTVL.

The chain couples TRBV19 to TRBJ2-7, with D perhaps matching TRBD1 (5 bases). CDR1 and CDR2 from the germline V gene are LNHDA and SQIVND (reference sequence). The CDR3 extends over 15 amino acids. Deletions cut 0 bases from V and 10 bases from J, with 19 bases between. The chain's CDR3 is CASSIDGSGLTRQYF. CDR3 in DNA: TGTGCCAGTAGTATAGACGGGTCAGGGTTAACGCGCCAGTACTTC.

To note about this clone: The DNA is omitted, as the CDR3 cannot be located on it reliably, and the CDR3 follows TCRdb's listing. The chain has TRBV10-3 and TRBJ1-2; TRBD1 is the table's D call, not checked against the DNA. Ends included, the CDR3 has 13 residues. CDR1 is ENHRY and CDR2 is SYGVKD in the germline V gene. CDR3 protein: CAISVPPGDGYTF.

The rearrangement joins TRBV27 to TRBJ1-1; 9 bases are a match to TRBD1. The CDR3 sequence is 16 residues long. Germline loops: CDR1 MNHEY, CDR2 SMNVEV (reference sequence). J was trimmed by 0 bases and V by 5 bases; bases with no gene match: 7. The CDR3 DNA sequence: TGTGCCAGCAGTGTAACAGGGGGCTGGTTGAACACTGAAGCTTTCTTT. It encodes CASSVTGGWLNTEAFF.

J is TRBJ2-1 and V is TRBV2; 8 bases map to TRBD2. V gave up 6 bases and J gave up 6 bases; unmatched junction bases: 10. The CDR3 contains 15 residues. Per germline, CDR1 SNHLY and CDR2 FYNNEI. This chain's CDR3 is CASRRPSGSRNEQFF. The CDR3, as DNA: TGTGCCAGCAGGCGCCCTAGCGGGTCCCGCAATGAGCAGTTCTTC. Complete variable domain (other parts from reference TRBV2 and TRBJ2-1): EPEVTQTPSHQVTQMGQEVILRCVPISNHLYFYWYRQILGQKVEFLVSFYNNEISEKSEIFDDQFSVERPDGSNFTLKIRSTKLEDSAMYFCASRRPSGSRNEQFFGPGTRLTVL.

A few counts support this clone. The V gene is TRBV2, the J gene TRBJ1-5, with 8 bases aligning to TRBD1. Trimming removed 2 bases from V and 3 bases from J; junction bases left unmatched: 6. In germline, CDR1 is SNHLY, CDR2 FYNNEI. The CDR3 length is 16 residues. CDR3 in DNA: TGTGCCAGCAGTGAAAGGGACAGGATTTCCAATCAGCCCCAGCATTTT. The encoded protein is CASSERDRISNQPQHF.

V and J are TRBV15 and TRBJ2-2; no clear D. The CDR3 has 13 amino acids. The ends were cut back, 0 bases at V and 10 bases at J, with 9 bases in the middle. Germline CDR1 reads LNHNV; CDR2 reads YYDKDF (reference sequence). The CDR3 DNA sequence: TGTGCCACCAGCAGAGATGCGGTTCAGGAGCTGTTTTTT. Its translation: CATSRDAVQELFF.

DNA of the CDR3: TGTGCCAGCAGCTCTACAGGGTTGAACACCGGGGAGCTGTTTTTT. This encodes CASSSTGLNTGELFF. V gene TRBV5-4 combines with J gene TRBJ2-2, with D perhaps matching TRBD1 (6 bases). The CDR3 contains 15 residues. Germline CDR1 reads SGHNT; CDR2 reads YYREEE (reference sequence). V lost 3 bases to trimming and J lost 1 base, with 10 bases between them.

V gene TRBV27 combines with J gene TRBJ2-3; D is unclear. Germline-derived CDR1 and CDR2 are MNHEY and SMNVEV (reference sequence). The CDR3 has 14 residues. Between the trimmed V and J ends, which lost 5 bases and 7 bases, there was a span of 16 bases. The CDR3: CASSPRPFTHTQYF. In DNA, the CDR3 is TGTGCCAGCAGTCCTCGGCCCTTCACCCATACGCAGTATTTT.

The chain links TRBV6-5 to TRBJ1-2; no firm D call. V lost 7 bases to trimming and J lost 2 bases, with 8 bases between them. CDR3 length: 12 residues. The germline CDR1 and CDR2 sequences are MNHEY and SVGAGI. CDR3 residues: CASKGTNYGYTF. In DNA form, the CDR3 reads TGTGCCAGCAAAGGCACGAACTATGGCTACACCTTC.

This clone came up once. This chain connects TRBV15 to TRBJ2-2; D is possibly TRBD2 (5 bases). Trimming shortened V by 3 bases and J by 1 base, and 9 bases separated the two germline ends. The CDR3 totals 15 residues. CDR1 is LNHNV and CDR2 is YYDKDF in the germline V gene (reference sequence). CDR3 bases: TGTGCCACCAGCAGGAGCGGACTGAACACCGGGGAGCTGTTTTTT. It translates to CATSRSGLNTGELFF. Together with reference TRBV15 and TRBJ2-2, the CDR3 gives the full variable domain: DAMVIQNPRYQVTQFGKPVTLSCSQTLNHNVMYWYQQKSSQAPKLLFHYYDKDFNNEADTPDNFQSRRPNTSFCFLDIRSPGLGDTAMYLCATSRSGLNTGELFFGEGSRLTVL.

The chain recombines TRBV5-8 with TRBJ2-3; 8 bases fit TRBD2. V lost 5 bases and J lost 2; bases outside the gene matches: 7. Per germline, CDR1 SGHTS and CDR2 YDEGEE. The CDR3 length is 15 residues. The CDR3 sequence: CASRAGTSNTDTQYF. In DNA form, the CDR3 reads TGTGCCAGCAGGGCCGGGACTAGTAACACAGATACGCAGTATTTT.

V is TRBV18 and J is TRBJ1-5; TRBD1 agrees at 9 bases. From germline, CDR1 is KGHSH and CDR2 LQKENI. The length of the CDR3 is 16 residues. V was clipped by 5 bases and J by 2 bases; unmatched bases: 7. CDR3 loop: CASSVGQGIGNQPQHF. CDR3 bases: TGTGCCAGCTCAGTAGGACAGGGGATCGGCAATCAGCCCCAGCATTTT.

This clone has more than one count but fewer than ten. The V gene is TRBV25-1, the J gene TRBJ2-2; D is possibly TRBD2 (5 bases). Per the germline V gene, CDR1 is MGHDK and CDR2 is SYGVNS. Trimming took 2 bases from V and 6 from J, leaving 10 bases between them. The CDR3 length is 14 residues. The CDR3 nucleotides are TGTGCCAGCAGTGAACTGAGGGTCCCCGGGGAGCTGTTTTTT. Translation: CASSELRVPGELFF.

This chain's CDR3 is CASTPDRAANVLTF. The CDR3 nucleotides read TGTGCCAGCACCCCGGACAGAGCGGCCAACGTCCTGACTTTC. The rearrangement links TRBV6-6 to TRBJ2-6; a possible D gene is TRBD1 (6 bases). Germline V CDR1 and CDR2: MNHNY, SVGAGI (reference sequence). The CDR3 runs 14 residues. Trimming shortened V by 7 bases and J by 6 bases, and 13 bases separated the two germline ends.

The chain couples TRBV7-8 to TRBJ2-3; maybe TRBD2 (6 bases). CDR3 length equals 14 residues. Trimming removed 8 bases from V and 2 bases from J, with 14 bases in between. Germline loops: CDR1 SGHVS, CDR2 FQNEAQ. The CDR3 nucleotides are TGTGCCAGCCGGGTCGGGGGTACCACAGATACGCAGTATTTT. This encodes CASRVGGTTDTQYF.

The chain combines TRBV9 with TRBJ2-2; perhaps TRBD1 as D (6 bases). CDR1 and CDR2 (germline): SGDLS, YYNGEE. The CDR3 length is 14 residues. V shed 10 bases and J shed 2 bases, with 15 bases lying between them. CDR3 nucleotide sequence: TGTGCCTCAGACCCGGGACAAAACACCGGGGAGCTGTTTTTT. It specifies CASDPGQNTGELFF.

The V call is TRBV6-6, the J call TRBJ1-2; D is unclear. Per the germline V gene, CDR1 is MNHNY and CDR2 is SVGAGI (reference sequence). The CDR3 loop spans 13 amino acids. The ends were cut back, 1 base at V and 6 bases at J, with 9 bases in the middle. The CDR3 spells CASSYLWGNGYTF. The CDR3 DNA is TGTGCCAGCAGTTACTTATGGGGTAATGGCTACACCTTC.

This clone occurred once. The gene calls are TRBV5-1 and TRBJ2-7, with TRBD2 identical over 11 bases. Trimming at V came to 0 bases and at J to 4 bases, leaving 6 bases not matched to a gene. This CDR3 region has 16 residues. Germline V gene lookup returns CDR1 SGHRS and CDR2 YFSETQ. The CDR3 nucleotides read TGCGCCAGCAGCTTGGGCGGGACTAGCGGAATATACGAGCAGTACTTC. It yields the protein CASSLGGTSGIYEQYF. Full variable domain (rest looked up from reference TRBV5-1 and TRBJ2-7): KAGVTQTPRYLIKTRGQQVTLSCSPISGHRSVSWYQQTPGQGLQFLFEYFSETQRNKGNFPGRFSGRQFSNSRSEMNVSTLELGDSALYLCASSLGGTSGIYEQYFGPGTRLTVT.

The gene calls are TRBV5-1 and TRBJ2-1; 9 bases are shared with TRBD1. The CDR3 is 16 amino acids. From germline, CDR1 is SGHRS and CDR2 YFSETQ. J lost 2 bases, V lost 0 bases, and 3 bases had no gene match. Written as DNA, the CDR3 is TGCGCCAGCAGCTTGGCGACAGGGGGACCCTACAATGAGCAGTTCTTC. As protein: CASSLATGGPYNEQFF.

The gene calls are TRBV27 and TRBJ1-1; 7 nucleotides align to TRBD1. CDR3 length: 14 amino acids. V dropped 6 bases and J dropped 0; count of bases not matched to a gene: 4. Germline-derived CDR1 and CDR2 are MNHEY and SMNVEV (reference sequence). The CDR3 coding sequence is TGTGCCAGCAGAAAGGGACAGCTGAACACTGAAGCTTTCTTT. Translating it yields CASRKGQLNTEAFF.

The chain employs TRBV14 and TRBJ2-5; D tentatively reads TRBD1 or TRBD2 (5 bases each). This CDR3 is 14 amino acids long. Per germline, CDR1 SGHDN and CDR2 FVKESK. Trimming took 5 bases from V and 4 from J, leaving 14 bases between them. Here the CDR3 reads CASSLAGSLETQYF. The CDR3 DNA reads as TGTGCCAGCAGCTTAGCAGGGAGTTTAGAGACCCAGTACTTC.

The chain combines TRBV2 with TRBJ2-3; 13 bases are shared with TRBD2. The CDR3 spans 17 residues. With 9 bases clipped from V and 0 bases from J, the junction kept 9 bases outside the gene matches. Germline V gene lookup returns CDR1 SNHLY and CDR2 FYNNEI. The chain's CDR3 is CARNRLAGGSSTDTQYF. The CDR3 nucleotides are TGTGCCAGAAACAGACTAGCGGGAGGTTCTAGCACAGATACGCAGTATTTT.

The rearrangement links TRBV2 to TRBJ1-1; the D gene is possibly TRBD1 (6 bases). Germline values: CDR1 SNHLY, CDR2 FYNNEI. Trimming pared 8 bases from V and 0 bases from J, leaving 13 bases between. The CDR3 runs 14 residues. DNA for the CDR3: TGTGCCAGCCAGGTCCAGGGGTTGAACACTGAAGCTTTCTTT. It specifies CASQVQGLNTEAFF.